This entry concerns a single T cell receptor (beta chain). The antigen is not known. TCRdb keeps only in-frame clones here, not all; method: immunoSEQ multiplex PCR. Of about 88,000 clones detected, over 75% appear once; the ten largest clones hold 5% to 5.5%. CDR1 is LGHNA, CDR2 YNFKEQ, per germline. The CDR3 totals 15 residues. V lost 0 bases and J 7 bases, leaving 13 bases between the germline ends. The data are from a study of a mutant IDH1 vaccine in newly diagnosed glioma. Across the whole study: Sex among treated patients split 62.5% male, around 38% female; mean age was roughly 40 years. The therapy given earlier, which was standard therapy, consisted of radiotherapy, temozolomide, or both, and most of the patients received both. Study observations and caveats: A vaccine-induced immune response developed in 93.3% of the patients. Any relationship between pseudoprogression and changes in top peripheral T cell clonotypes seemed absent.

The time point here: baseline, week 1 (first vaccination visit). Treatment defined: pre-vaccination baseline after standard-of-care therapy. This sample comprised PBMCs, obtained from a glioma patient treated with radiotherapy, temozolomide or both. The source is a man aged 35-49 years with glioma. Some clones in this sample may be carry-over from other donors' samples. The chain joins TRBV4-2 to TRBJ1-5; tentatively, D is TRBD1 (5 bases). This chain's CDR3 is CASSQEGGSRQPQHF. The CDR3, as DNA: TGTGCCAGCAGCCAAGAGGGGGGAAGCAGGCAGCCCCAGCATTTT.